The TCR beta chain described here comes from a study of shared clonotypes between healthy human individuals. Study background: In total, the donors were two women and a few men aged 18 to 49.

The CDR3 is 18 amino acids. The germline V gene has CDR1 SNHLY and CDR2 FYNNEI. With V trimmed by 4 bases and J by 4 bases, 15 bases remained unmatched. The protocol was immunoSEQ multiplex PCR, while the TCRdb copy is restricted to in-frame clones and leaves out a portion. In the table there are over 2 million clones, about 95% of which are singletons. Naive CD8 cells, CD45RO-negative and positively selected for CCR7, excluded terminally differentiated effector memory CD45RA+ cells. The clonotype comes from a man between 18 and 29 years old in good health. V and J are TRBV2 and TRBJ1-2, with TRBD1 matching over 10 bases. Sequencing was performed on naive CD8+ T cells sorted from blood. The CDR3 here is CASSASRDRGWVGYGYTF. The CDR3 DNA follows: TGTGCCAGCAGTGCGTCTCGGGACAGGGGATGGGTCGGCTATGGCTACACCTTC.